The entry below describes one T cell receptor beta chain. TCRdb's table, derived via immunoSEQ multiplex PCR, lists solely in-frame clones and lacks some. Among a few hundred thousand clones listed, nearly 90% were seen once. Germline CDR1 and CDR2: SGHVS and FQNEAQ. Germline trimming cut 5 bases from V and 1 base from J; bases unmatched to any gene: 27. The CDR3 contains 24 residues. This sample was taken from a study of blood T cell repertoires in COVID-19. The V call is TRBV7-8, the J call TRBJ2-6, with 9 bases fitting TRBD1. This sequence was found in a man aged 30 to 45 who had been exposed to COVID-19. The sample was PBMCs or T cells enriched from blood (not recorded which). The CDR3 region is CASSLPHPPRSPGQGPSGANVLTF. The CDR3 DNA is TGTGCCAGCAGCCTTCCGCACCCCCCGAGGTCCCCGGGACAGGGCCCGTCTGGGGCCAACGTCCTGACTTTC.